This entry lists 21 T cell receptor beta chains sequenced from one sample in a study of cytomegalovirus exposure and HLA in healthy donors. The PCR contained 60 Vbeta and 13 Jbeta primers. TCRdb's table, derived via immunoSEQ multiplex PCR, lists solely in-frame clones and lacks some. This sample's table has tens of thousands of clones. The sequenced material came from PBMCs. Receptors were obtained from a man aged 25-40 years in good health and CMV-seropositive.

The chain uses TRBV4-2 and TRBJ2-7; weak D call: TRBD2 (6 bases). Trimming shortened V by 3 bases and J by 0 bases, and 18 bases separated the two germline ends. In germline, CDR1 is LGHNA, CDR2 YNFKEQ. This CDR3 region has 17 residues. CDR3 region: CASSHVEGLHSSYEQYF. DNA of the CDR3: TGTGCCAGCAGCCATGTCGAGGGACTGCATAGCTCCTACGAGCAGTACTTC.

The rearrangement uses TRBV5-1 and TRBJ1-1; D unresolved. The V end was cut by 0 bases, the J end by 10 bases, with 7 bases between. This CDR3 has 11 residues. Germline V gives CDR1 SGHRS, CDR2 YFSETQ. The CDR3 protein is CASSLGPVAFF. CDR3 sequence (DNA): TGCGCCAGCAGCTTGGGCCCGGTAGCTTTCTTT.

The chain uses TRBV6-5 and TRBJ1-2; TRBD1 aligns across 11 bases. V lost 6 bases and J lost 4; bases outside the gene matches: 4. The CDR3 sequence is 14 residues long. In germline, CDR1 is MNHEY, CDR2 SVGAGI. The CDR3 DNA sequence: TGTGCCAGCAGACGGACAGGGGGCGGCTATGGCTACACCTTC. Amino acid sequence: CASRRTGGGYGYTF.

The gene calls are TRBV6-5 and TRBJ2-3, with 9 bases aligning to TRBD2. Germline CDR1 and CDR2: MNHEY and SVGAGI. The CDR3 loop spans 14 amino acids. The V and J ends lost 7 bases and 4 bases, in that order; junction bases with no gene match: 6. CDR3 sequence (DNA): TGTGCCAGCACGAATAGCGGGAGTTCAGATACGCAGTATTTT. Amino acids: CASTNSGSSDTQYF.

J is TRBJ2-4 and V is TRBV18; D uncertain. The CDR3 length is 14 residues. Trimming took 6 bases from V and 0 from J, leaving 9 bases between them. Germline-derived CDR1 and CDR2 are KGHSH and LQKENI. The CDR3 is CASSPQVAKNIQYF. The CDR3 DNA reads TGTGCCAGCTCGCCGCAGGTAGCCAAAAACATTCAGTACTTC.

The chain recombines TRBV30 with TRBJ1-4; the match to TRBD1 covers 10 bases. V lost 3 bases, J lost 8 bases, and 6 bases stayed unmatched. In germline, CDR1 is GTSNPN, CDR2 SVGIG (reference sequence). The CDR3 length is 14 residues. The CDR3 here is CAWRRQGAEEKLFF. The CDR3 coding sequence is TGTGCCTGGAGAAGACAGGGGGCGGAAGAAAAACTGTTTTTT.

V gene TRBV5-6 combines with J gene TRBJ1-3, with TRBD1 matching 9 bases. CDR3 length: 18 amino acids. Germline V gene lookup returns CDR1 SGHDT and CDR2 YYEEEE. Trimming at V came to 4 bases and at J to 0 bases, leaving 11 bases not matched to a gene. DNA for the CDR3: TGTGCCAGCAGCGGGGACAGGGAAGTTAGGCGCTCTGGAAACACCATATATTTT. Translated: CASSGDREVRRSGNTIYF.

The chain uses TRBV7-8 and TRBJ2-3; maybe TRBD2 (6 bases). Germline CDR1 is SGHVS and CDR2 is FQNEAQ. The CDR3 length is 15 residues. Between the trimmed V and J ends, which lost 1 base and 7 bases, there was a span of 15 bases. CDR3 sequence (DNA): TGTGCCAGCAGCTTAGAAGTCCCGGGGACTCATACGCAGTATTTT. It codes for CASSLEVPGTHTQYF.

The V and J genes are TRBV5-1 and TRBJ2-3; possibly TRBD2 for D (6 bases). The CDR3 sequence is 15 residues long. V was cut by 0 bases and J by 4 bases, with 12 bases left in between. The germline CDR1 and CDR2 sequences are SGHRS and YFSETQ. The CDR3 loop reads CASSLAVGLSDTQYF. The CDR3 DNA sequence: TGCGCCAGCAGCTTGGCCGTGGGACTGTCAGATACGCAGTATTTT. The complete variable domain, with remaining parts taken from reference TRBV5-1 and TRBJ2-3, reads KAGVTQTPRYLIKTRGQQVTLSCSPISGHRSVSWYQQTPGQGLQFLFEYFSETQRNKGNFPGRFSGRQFSNSRSEMNVSTLELGDSALYLCASSLAVGLSDTQYFGPGTRLTVL.

The V gene is TRBV4-1, the J gene TRBJ2-1; TRBD2 agrees at 8 bases. J gave up 0 bases and V 1 base, and 8 bases lay outside the gene matches. Germline CDR1 reads MGHRA; CDR2 reads YSYEKL. The CDR3 runs 18 residues. As DNA, the CDR3 is TGCGCCAGCAGCCAAGCGGGACTAGGTATTCGCTCCTACAATGAGCAGTTCTTC. Protein product: CASSQAGLGIRSYNEQFF.

This chain joins TRBV14 and TRBJ2-5, with D uncertain. This CDR3 is built from 17 residues. Germline V CDR1 and CDR2: SGHDN, FVKESK. Between the trimmed V and J ends, which lost 6 bases and 3 bases, there was a span of 23 bases. In DNA, the CDR3 is TGTGCCAGCAGTCACGACTGGCAGAATGCCTTGGAAGAGACCCAGTACTTC. Residues: CASSHDWQNALEETQYF.

A word on this clone: An end of the junction does not agree with germline; a read error may underlie this. The J gene is TRBJ2-1, the V gene TRBV4-1; 8 bases line up with TRBD2. CDR1 and CDR2 from the germline V gene are MGHRA and YSYEKL. The CDR3 is 17 residues long. The CDR3 region has the DNA TGCGCCAGCAGCCCTGGTAGCGGGGATCTCTCCGACAATGAGCAGTTCTTC. It encodes CASSPGSGDLSDNEQFF.

This chain links TRBV25-1 with TRBJ1-1, with TRBD1 identical over 8 bases. Germline CDR1 reads MGHDK; CDR2 reads SYGVNS. V lost 7 bases and J lost 5; bases outside the gene matches: 9. The CDR3 contains 14 residues. The CDR3: CASTRSTGVTEAFF. CDR3 sequence (DNA): TGTGCCAGCACTAGATCGACAGGGGTTACTGAAGCTTTCTTT.

This rearrangement joins TRBV5-1 to TRBJ2-3, with 10 bases matching TRBD2. V was clipped by 4 bases and J by 4 bases; unmatched bases: 15. The V gene's germline CDR1 is SGHRS and CDR2 YFSETQ. CDR3 length: 18 amino acids. The CDR3 protein is CASSPNTLAGAGADTQYF. The DNA for the CDR3 is TGCGCCAGCAGCCCTAACACTCTAGCGGGGGCCGGCGCAGATACGCAGTATTTT.

The V and J genes are TRBV6-1 and TRBJ1-2; D gene uncertain. The CDR3 runs 13 residues. Between the trimmed V and J ends, which lost 3 bases and 2 bases, there was a span of 7 bases. Germline V gives CDR1 MNHNS, CDR2 SASEGT. CDR3 residues: CASSDRENYGYTF. CDR3 DNA sequence: TGTGCCAGCAGTGACCGGGAAAACTATGGCTACACCTTC.

CDR3 loop: CASSIVGQGSNQPQHF. As DNA, the CDR3 is TGTGCCAGTAGTATAGTGGGACAGGGGAGCAATCAGCCCCAGCATTTT. The chain carries TRBV19 and TRBJ1-5; TRBD1 matches at 10 bases. The germline gives CDR1 LNHDA, CDR2 SQIVND (reference sequence). The CDR3 extends over 16 amino acids. V was pared by 1 base and J by 1 base, with 1 base of the junction left unmatched.

The chain couples TRBV18 to TRBJ1-6; 7 bases map to TRBD1. Germline assignment: CDR1 KGHSH and CDR2 LQKENI. The CDR3 spans 16 residues. V was pared by 5 bases and J by 0 bases, with 4 bases of the junction left unmatched. CDR3 loop: CASSETGSSYNSPLHF. DNA of the CDR3: TGTGCCAGCTCAGAGACAGGGAGCTCCTATAATTCACCCCTCCACTTT.

As DNA, the CDR3 is TGTGCCAGCAGGGGGGACAGAGAGAACACCGGGGAGCTGTTTTTT. It codes for CASRGDRENTGELFF. The rearrangement uses TRBV2 and TRBJ2-2; 7 nucleotides align to TRBD1. This CDR3 contains 15 residues. J lost 1 base, V lost 6 bases, and 5 bases had no gene match. In germline, CDR1 is SNHLY, CDR2 FYNNEI.

The V and J genes are TRBV14 and TRBJ1-2, with D unresolved. CDR3 length: 13 residues. Trimming stripped 0 bases from V and 6 bases from J, with 8 bases between. Germline-derived CDR1 and CDR2 are SGHDN and FVKESK. CDR3 bases: TGTGCCAGCAGCCAAGATGCAGGCCATGGCTACACCTTC. Translation: CASSQDAGHGYTF. Complete variable domain (other parts from reference TRBV14 and TRBJ1-2): EAGVTQFPSHSVIEKGQTVTLRCDPISGHDNLYWYRRVMGKEIKFLLHFVKESKQDESGMPNNRFLAERTGGTYSTLKVQPAELEDSGVYFCASSQDAGHGYTFGSGTRLTVV.

The chain uses TRBV5-1 and TRBJ2-7, with TRBD1 identical over 10 bases. With V trimmed by 3 bases and J by 2 bases, 5 bases remained unmatched. The CDR3 length is 15 residues. Germline CDR1 SGHRS, CDR2 YFSETQ. The CDR3 DNA is TGCGCCAGCAGCTCGACCGGGACAGGGGCCTACGAGCAGTACTTC. Its protein is CASSSTGTGAYEQYF. Supplemented by reference TRBV5-1 and TRBJ2-7, the full variable domain reads KAGVTQTPRYLIKTRGQQVTLSCSPISGHRSVSWYQQTPGQGLQFLFEYFSETQRNKGNFPGRFSGRQFSNSRSEMNVSTLELGDSALYLCASSSTGTGAYEQYFGPGTRLTVT.

The chain employs TRBV9 and TRBJ2-3; TRBD1 is a possible D gene (6 bases). The CDR3 is 14 amino acids. Per germline, CDR1 SGDLS and CDR2 YYNGEE. Trimming cost V 6 bases and J 5 bases, with 16 bases left between them. In DNA, the CDR3 is TGTGCCAGCACCCCGCTAGGGGGAAGAGATACGCAGTATTTT. Protein: CASTPLGGRDTQYF.